Listed here are 20 T cell receptor beta chains from one sample, sequenced in a study of cytomegalovirus exposure and HLA in healthy donors. Vbeta (60) and Jbeta (13) primers were used in the PCR. Sequencing was performed with immunoSEQ multiplex PCR; in TCRdb, only in-frame clones are kept and a portion is missing. Seen here are over 100,000 clones, roughly 69% observed once, and the top ten hold 2% to 2.5%. Material: PBMCs. These receptors all come from a human donor in good health.

This chain joins TRBV5-6 and TRBJ2-7; TRBD1 matches at 9 bases. Trimming cost V 4 bases and J 5 bases; bases outside gene matches: 7. The CDR3 covers 14 residues. Germline V gene lookup returns CDR1 SGHDT and CDR2 YYEEEE. The CDR3 bases are TGTGCCAGCAGCACCCGGGACAGGGTGGACGAGCAGTACTTC. It translates to CASSTRDRVDEQYF.

The sample holds a few counts of this clone. The J gene is TRBJ2-7, the V gene TRBV6-6; D might be TRBD1 (7 bases). Germline assignment: CDR1 MNHNY and CDR2 SVGAGI (reference sequence). The CDR3 runs 14 residues. Trimming removed 6 bases from V and 5 bases from J, with 17 bases in between. The chain's CDR3 is CASSLGRQGDEQYF. Here the CDR3 DNA reads TGTGCCAGCAGCCTCGGGAGACAGGGAGACGAGCAGTACTTC.

The gene calls are TRBV18 and TRBJ2-7; 9 nucleotides agree with TRBD1. CDR3 length: 15 amino acids. The V gene end was trimmed by 3 bases and the J gene end by 4 bases; junction bases not matched to a gene: 7. Germline V gives CDR1 KGHSH, CDR2 LQKENI. Here the CDR3 DNA reads TGTGCCAGCTCACCCCCGCCTGGGACAGGGTACGAGCAGTACTTC. Residues: CASSPPPGTGYEQYF.

The rearrangement uses TRBV7-9 and TRBJ2-3; 9 bases are a match to TRBD2. The trim removed 4 bases at V and 0 bases at J, leaving 5 bases unmatched. The CDR3 spans 16 residues. Germline loops: CDR1 SEHNR, CDR2 FQNEAQ (reference sequence). DNA for the CDR3: TGTGCCAGCAGCTCGACTAGCGGATATAGCACAGATACGCAGTATTTT. Protein product: CASSSTSGYSTDTQYF.

This clone showed up just a few times. The chain joins TRBV27 to TRBJ2-7, with 13 bases fitting TRBD2. Trimming took 5 bases from V and 5 from J; bases not matched to a gene: 9. This CDR3 is 16 amino acids long. The germline V gene has CDR1 MNHEY and CDR2 SMNVEV (reference sequence). The CDR3 sequence: CASSTQTSGRRNEQYF. CDR3 sequence (DNA): TGTGCCAGCAGTACACAGACTAGCGGGAGGAGAAACGAGCAGTACTTC.

This chain links TRBV18 with TRBJ1-1; D not certain. The germline gives CDR1 KGHSH, CDR2 LQKENI. The germline V and J ends were trimmed by 5 bases and 4 bases, with 8 bases remaining between them. The CDR3 has 12 residues. CDR3 DNA: TGTGCCAGCTCATACGGTGGCACTGAAGCTTTCTTT. This encodes CASSYGGTEAFF.

V is TRBV29-1 and J is TRBJ1-2, with 8 bases identical to TRBD1. The ends lost 6 bases at V and 4 bases at J; junction bases unmatched: 10. CDR1 SQVTM and CDR2 ANQGSEA come from the germline V gene. This CDR3 spans 14 amino acids. CDR3 protein: CSVRPTGAGYGYTF. The CDR3 bases are TGCAGCGTCCGCCCGACAGGGGCAGGCTATGGCTACACCTTC. Based on the CDR3 plus reference TRBV29-1 and TRBJ1-2, the full variable domain is SAVISQKPSRDICQRGTSLTIQCQVDSQVTMMFWYRQQPGQSLTLIATANQGSEATYESGFVIDKFPISRPNLTFSTLTVSNMSPEDSSIYLCSVRPTGAGYGYTFGSGTRLTVV.

The chain couples TRBV7-2 to TRBJ2-3, with D perhaps matching TRBD2 (7 bases). The germline CDR1 and CDR2 sequences are SGHTA and FQGNSA. This CDR3 is 12 amino acids long. V lost 0 bases to trimming and J lost 11 bases, with 9 bases between them. The DNA for the CDR3 is TGTGCCAGCAGCTTAGCAGCGGGACAGCAGTATTTT. This codes for CASSLAAGQQYF.

V usage is TRBV7-9 and J usage is TRBJ1-2; 8 nucleotides align to TRBD1. Germline CDR1 reads SEHNR; CDR2 reads FQNEAQ (reference sequence). Losses at the gene ends were 5 bases for V and 14 bases for J; bases not matched to a gene: 10. This CDR3 is 12 amino acids long. The CDR3 loop reads CASSPETGAGTF. DNA of the CDR3: TGTGCCAGCAGCCCGGAGACAGGGGCAGGGACCTTC.

This sequence joins TRBV7-2 and TRBJ1-1; 8 bases fit TRBD1. Trimming removed 4 bases from V and 0 bases from J; junction bases left unmatched: 1. CDR3 length: 14 amino acids. Germline CDR1 SGHTA, CDR2 FQGNSA. CDR3 nucleotides: TGTGCCAGCAGCTCAGGGGGCATGAACACTGAAGCTTTCTTT. Translating it yields CASSSGGMNTEAFF.

This clone was recorded only once. This chain connects TRBV4-1 to TRBJ1-1; a possible D gene is TRBD1 (5 bases). V was clipped by 6 bases and J by 5 bases, with 10 bases between them. The germline CDR1 and CDR2 sequences are MGHRA and YSYEKL. CDR3 length: 12 amino acids. CDR3 nucleotides: TGCGCCAGCAGGGCAGGGTATACTGAAGCTTTCTTT. Its protein is CASRAGYTEAFF.

The gene calls are TRBV28 and TRBJ2-5; 8 bases match TRBD1. Looked up from germline, CDR1 is MDHEN and CDR2 is SYDVKM. The CDR3 length is 16 residues. J was trimmed by 5 bases and V by 4 bases; bases with no gene match: 12. The DNA for the CDR3 is TGTGCCAGCAGTTCCCGACAGGGGAGGCGTGGGGAGACCCAGTACTTC. Translation gives CASSSRQGRRGETQYF.

This clone came up a few times. This chain connects TRBV19 to TRBJ1-6; 8 bases map to TRBD1. Trimming took 6 bases from V and 5 from J; bases not matched to a gene: 6. In germline, CDR1 is LNHDA, CDR2 SQIVND (reference sequence). The length of the CDR3 is 15 residues. The CDR3 reads CASRQTGGNNSPLHF. The CDR3, as DNA: TGTGCCAGTAGACAAACAGGGGGTAATAATTCACCCCTCCACTTT.

The rearrangement uses TRBV11-1 and TRBJ2-5; D perhaps matches TRBD2 (6 bases). The CDR3 covers 14 residues. V was trimmed by 4 bases and J by 5 bases, leaving 14 bases between them. Germline V gene lookup returns CDR1 SGHAT and CDR2 FQDESV (reference sequence). The CDR3 DNA follows: TGTGCCAGCAGCTCAGGGACTTATCGGGAGACCCAGTACTTC. Protein sequence: CASSSGTYRETQYF.

The V and J genes are TRBV6-1 and TRBJ2-1; D ambiguous. Per germline, CDR1 MNHNS and CDR2 SASEGT. V was trimmed by 6 bases and J by 0 bases, leaving 12 bases between them. There are 15 residues in the CDR3. The CDR3 DNA reads as TGTGCCAGCAGGCGCACGCTCTACTCCTACAATGAGCAGTTCTTC. Amino acid sequence: CASRRTLYSYNEQFF.

The genes are TRBV13 and TRBJ1-1; 7 nucleotides agree with TRBD1. CDR1 and CDR2 (germline): PRHDT, FYEKMQ (reference sequence). CDR3 length: 14 amino acids. V gave up 5 bases and J gave up 5 bases; unmatched junction bases: 8. CDR3 protein: CASSLRQGRTEAFF. CDR3 DNA sequence: TGTGCCAGCAGCCTCCGACAGGGACGTACTGAAGCTTTCTTT.

About this clone itself: A junction end diverges from the germline sequence, so it may reflect a read error. In DNA, the CDR3 is TGTGCCAGCAGCCTAGCGGGGCCCATCACCGGGGAGCTGTTTTTT. It specifies CASSLAGPITGELFF. V is TRBV7-9 and J is TRBJ2-2, with 9 bases aligning to TRBD2. The germline V gene has CDR1 SEHNR and CDR2 FQNEAQ (reference sequence). The CDR3 is 15 residues long.

The chain is built from TRBV11-2 and TRBJ1-1; 7 bases match TRBD1. CDR3 length: 15 residues. Germline CDR1 reads SGHAT; CDR2 reads FQNNGV. The J segment lost 0 bases and the V segment lost 5 bases, leaving 6 bases of the junction unmatched. As DNA, the CDR3 is TGTGCCAGCAGCGGAGGGGGCGCGGTGAACACTGAAGCTTTCTTT. Encoded protein: CASSGGGAVNTEAFF.

The rearrangement links TRBV28 to TRBJ2-7; unclear D gene. The CDR3 length is 14 residues. V was shortened by 6 bases and J by 6 bases, with 18 bases between the two germline ends. Germline lookup yields CDR1 MDHEN and CDR2 SYDVKM. DNA of the CDR3: TGTGCCAGCAGCCAACGGGTCGGTAAGCGCGAGCAGTACTTC. Translation gives CASSQRVGKREQYF. The whole variable domain, remainder taken from reference TRBV28 and TRBJ2-7, is DVKVTQSSRYLVKRTGEKVFLECVQDMDHENMFWYRQDPGLGLRLIYFSYDVKMKEKGDIPEGYSVSREKKERFSLILESASTNQTSMYLCASSQRVGKREQYFGPGTRLTVT.

The chain employs TRBV27 and TRBJ2-7; TRBD2 agrees at 14 bases. This CDR3 contains 16 residues. CDR1 and CDR2 from the germline V gene are MNHEY and SMNVEV (reference sequence). Losses at the gene ends were 6 bases for V and 7 bases for J; bases not matched to a gene: 11. In DNA form, the CDR3 reads TGTGCCAGCAGCAGGGGACTAGCGGGAGTAATGGGGGAGCAGTACTTC. Translated, it gives CASSRGLAGVMGEQYF.